The entry below gives a single TCR beta chain sequence along with its context. Its antigen is unidentified. These data originate in a study of identical twins. Whole-study results and caveats: Models, which agreed with sharing between unrelated individuals, nonetheless underestimated the out-of-frame TCR alpha sharing seen in monozygotic twins. Out-of-frame alpha sequences common to twins exhibited a surplus of low generation probability.

TCRdb itself ran the 5' RACE reads through MiXCR, one entry per CDR3 protein. This sample has more than 1.5 million distinct CDR3 sequences, with under 35% found just once. The germline gives CDR1 ENHRY, CDR2 SYGVKD. This CDR3 spans 16 amino acids. The V gene is TRBV10-3, the J gene TRBJ2-1, with D perhaps TRBD1 or TRBD2 (5 bases each). The DNA end is a closer match to TRBJ2-7, so the J assignment may be wrong. The source is a newborn girl in good health. Material: cord blood. CDR3 region: CATRDKIGGDYNEQYF. Here the CDR3 DNA reads TGTGCCACCAGGGATAAGATCGGCGGAGACTACAATGAGCAGTACTTC.